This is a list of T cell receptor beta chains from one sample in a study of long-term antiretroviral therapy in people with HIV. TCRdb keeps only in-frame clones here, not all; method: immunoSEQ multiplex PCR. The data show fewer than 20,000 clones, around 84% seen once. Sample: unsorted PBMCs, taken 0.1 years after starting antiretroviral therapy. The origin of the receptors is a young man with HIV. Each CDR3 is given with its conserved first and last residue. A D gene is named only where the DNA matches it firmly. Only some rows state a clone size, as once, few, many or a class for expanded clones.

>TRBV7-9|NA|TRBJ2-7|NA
CASSLAVGGRVDEQYF
TGTGCCAGCAGCTTAGCGGTGGGGGGCCGAGTGGACGAGCAGTACTTC
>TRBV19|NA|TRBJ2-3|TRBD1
CASSSFTGALGTDTQYF
TGTGCCAGTAGCAGCTTCACAGGGGCCTTGGGCACAGATACGCAGTATTTT
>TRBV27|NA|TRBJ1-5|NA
CASSPWASEDQPQHF
TGTGCCAGCAGCCCCTGGGCGTCGGAAGATCAGCCCCAGCATTTT
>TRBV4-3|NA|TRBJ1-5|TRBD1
CASSQDRRQGNQPQHF
TGCGCCAGCAGCCAAGATCGTAGACAGGGAAATCAGCCCCAGCATTTT
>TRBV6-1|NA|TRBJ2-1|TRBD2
CASSSRTSSYNEQFF
TGTGCCAGCAGTTCCCGGACTAGCTCCTACAATGAGCAGTTCTTC
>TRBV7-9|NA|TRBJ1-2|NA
CATTRGLGDGYTF
TGTGCCACGACCCGGGGTTTAGGCGATGGCTACACCTTC
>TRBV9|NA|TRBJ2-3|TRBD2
CASSRQTSGNTDTQYF
TGTGCCAGCAGCCGACAGACTAGCGGGAACACAGATACGCAGTATTTT
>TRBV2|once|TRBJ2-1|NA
CASSLDRQFF
TGTGCCAGCAGCTTGGATCGGCAGTTCTTC
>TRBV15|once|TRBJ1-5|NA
CATSSGRGGQPQHF
TGTGCCACCAGCAGCGGCAGGGGAGGCCAGCCCCAGCATTTT
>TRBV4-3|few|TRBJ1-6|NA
CASSQHRVDGSPLHF
TGCGCCAGCAGCCAACACAGGGTGGACGGTTCACCCCTCCACTTT
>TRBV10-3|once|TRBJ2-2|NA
CAIRGTGELFF
TGTGCCATCCGGGGGACCGGGGAGCTGTTTTTT
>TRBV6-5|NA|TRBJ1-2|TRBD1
CASSYGGQDFTRGYTF
TGTGCCAGCAGTTACGGGGGACAGGATTTTACTAGGGGCTACACCTTC
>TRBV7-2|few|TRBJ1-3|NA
CASSSGRRCGNTIYF
TGTGCCAGCAGCTCAGGTAGGAGATGTGGAAACACCATATATTTT
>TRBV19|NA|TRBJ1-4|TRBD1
CASSTGDRASNEKLFF
TGTGCCAGTAGTACGGGGGACAGGGCTAGTAATGAAAAACTGTTTTTT
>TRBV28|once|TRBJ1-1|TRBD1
CASSLGTVGNTEAFF
TGTGCCAGCAGTTTAGGGACAGTGGGGAACACTGAAGCTTTCTTT
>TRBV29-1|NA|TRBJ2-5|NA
CSVRGAAETQYF
TGCAGCGTTCGGGGGGCGGCAGAGACCCAGTACTTC
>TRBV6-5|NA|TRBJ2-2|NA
CASSVADTGELFF
TGTGCCAGCAGCGTGGCGGACACCGGGGAGCTGTTTTTT
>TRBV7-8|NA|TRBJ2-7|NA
CASSLLTGRNEQYF
TGTGCCAGCAGCTTATTAACAGGGCGCAACGAGCAGTACTTC
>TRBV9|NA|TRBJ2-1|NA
CASSVGSGRNEQFF
TGTGCCAGCAGCGTAGGTAGCGGACGCAATGAGCAGTTCTTC
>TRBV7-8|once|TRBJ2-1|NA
CASSFADSQFF
TGTGCCAGCAGCTTCGCGGACTCGCAGTTCTTC
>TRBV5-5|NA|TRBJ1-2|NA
CASSLNLGAETGYTF
TGTGCCAGCAGCTTAAATTTGGGGGCGGAAACTGGCTACACCTTC
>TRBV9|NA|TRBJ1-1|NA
CASIPPGRLEAFF
TGTGCCAGCATCCCACCCGGACGTCTTGAAGCTTTCTTT